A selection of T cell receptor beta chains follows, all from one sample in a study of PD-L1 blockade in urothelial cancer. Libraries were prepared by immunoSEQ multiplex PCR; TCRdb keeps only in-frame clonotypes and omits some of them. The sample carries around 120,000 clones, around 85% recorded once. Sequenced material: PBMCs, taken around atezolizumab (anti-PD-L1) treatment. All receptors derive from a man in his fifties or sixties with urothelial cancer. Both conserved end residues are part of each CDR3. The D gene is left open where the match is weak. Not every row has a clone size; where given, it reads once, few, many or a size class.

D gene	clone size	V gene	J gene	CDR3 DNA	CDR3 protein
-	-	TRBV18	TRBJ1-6	TGTGCCAGCTCACCGGACAGTAACCATCCACCCCTCCACTTT	CASSPDSNHPPLHF
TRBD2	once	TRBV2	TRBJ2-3	TGTGCCAGCAGTGGGGGACTAGCGGGAGTTACGCAGTATTTT	CASSGGLAGVTQYF
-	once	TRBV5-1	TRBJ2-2	TGCGCCAGCAGTAAAGGAGGGAGTAACACCGGGGAGCTGTTTTTT	CASSKGGSNTGELFF
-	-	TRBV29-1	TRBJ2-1	TGCAGCGTGGTCCCTGTAAGGGGGGGCTACAATGAGCAGTTCTTC	CSVVPVRGGYNEQFF
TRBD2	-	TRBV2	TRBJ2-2	TGTGCCAGCGTGTCGGCGGGAGTCGGCACCGGGGAGCTGTTTTTT	CASVSAGVGTGELFF
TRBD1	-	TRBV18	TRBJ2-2	TGTGCCAGCTCACCACTTCCCCCGGGACAGGGGTCTTCCGGGGAGCTGTTTTTT	CASSPLPPGQGSSGELFF
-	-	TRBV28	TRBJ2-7	TGTGCCAGCAGTTCCCAGGGTCTCGAGCAGTACTTC	CASSSQGLEQYF
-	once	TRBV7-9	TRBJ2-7	TGTGCCAGCAGCTTTGGCGGCTCCTACGAGCAGTACTTC	CASSFGGSYEQYF
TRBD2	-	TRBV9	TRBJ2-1	TGTGCCAGCAGCATCAGCGGGGGGCTAGCGGGGGACAATGAGCAGTTCTTC	CASSISGGLAGDNEQFF
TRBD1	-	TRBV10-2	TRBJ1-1	TGCGCCAGCAGCTTTGACAGGGGCACTGAAGCTTTCTTT	CASSFDRGTEAFF
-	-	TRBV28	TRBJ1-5	TGTGCCAGCACCGAGTTCAGGGTCAGCAATCAGCCCCAGCATTTT	CASTEFRVSNQPQHF
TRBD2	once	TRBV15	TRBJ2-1	TGTGCCACCAGCAGAGATCTTCTAGCGGGAGGCCATGAGCAGTTCTTC	CATSRDLLAGGHEQFF
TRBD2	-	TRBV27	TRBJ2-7	TGTGCCAGCGGGAGCGGGAGCTACGAGCAGTACTTC	CASGSGSYEQYF
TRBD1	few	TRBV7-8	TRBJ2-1	TGTGCCAGCAGCTTAAGGGACAGGGGTTACAATGAGCAGTTCTTC	CASSLRDRGYNEQFF